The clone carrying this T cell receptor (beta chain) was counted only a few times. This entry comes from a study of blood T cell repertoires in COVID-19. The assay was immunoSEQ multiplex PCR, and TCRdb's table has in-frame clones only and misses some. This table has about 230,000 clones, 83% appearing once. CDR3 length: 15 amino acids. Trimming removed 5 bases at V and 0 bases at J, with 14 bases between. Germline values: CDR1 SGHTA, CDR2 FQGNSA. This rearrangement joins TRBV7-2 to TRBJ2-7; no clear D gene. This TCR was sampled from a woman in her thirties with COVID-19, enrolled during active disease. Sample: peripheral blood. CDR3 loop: CASSLSDVSSYEQYF. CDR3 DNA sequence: TGTGCCAGCAGCCTGAGCGACGTAAGCTCCTACGAGCAGTACTTC.